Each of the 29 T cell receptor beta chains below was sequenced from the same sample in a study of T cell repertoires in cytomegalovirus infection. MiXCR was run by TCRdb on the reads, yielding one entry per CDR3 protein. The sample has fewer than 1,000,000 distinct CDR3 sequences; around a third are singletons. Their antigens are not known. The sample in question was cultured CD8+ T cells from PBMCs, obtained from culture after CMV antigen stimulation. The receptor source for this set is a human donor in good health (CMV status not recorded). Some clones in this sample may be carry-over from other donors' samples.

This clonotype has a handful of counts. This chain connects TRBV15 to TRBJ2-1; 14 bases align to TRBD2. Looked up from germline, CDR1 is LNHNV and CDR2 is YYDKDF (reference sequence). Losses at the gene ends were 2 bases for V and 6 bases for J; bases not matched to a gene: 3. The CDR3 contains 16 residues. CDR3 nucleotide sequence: TGTGCCACCAGCAGATCGGGACTAGCGGGAGCCAATGAGCAGTTCTTC. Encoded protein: CATSRSGLAGANEQFF.

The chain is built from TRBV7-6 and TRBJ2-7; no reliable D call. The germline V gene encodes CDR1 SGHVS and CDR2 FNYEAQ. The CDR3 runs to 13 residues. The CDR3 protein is CASSLSLFGEQYV. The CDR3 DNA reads TGTGCTAGCAGCCTCTCTTTATTTGGCGAGCAGTACGTC.

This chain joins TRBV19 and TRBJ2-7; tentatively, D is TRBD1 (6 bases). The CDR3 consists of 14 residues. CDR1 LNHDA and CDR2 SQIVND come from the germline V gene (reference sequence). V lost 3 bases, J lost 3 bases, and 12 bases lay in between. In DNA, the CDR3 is TGTGCCAGTAGTATTGGGACATACGTCTACGAGCAGTACTTC. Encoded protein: CASSIGTYVYEQYF. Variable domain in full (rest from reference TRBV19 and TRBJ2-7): DGGITQSPKYLFRKEGQNVTLSCEQNLNHDAMYWYRQDPGQGLRLIYYSQIVNDFQKGDIAEGYSVSREKKESFPLTVTSAQKNPTAFYLCASSIGTYVYEQYFGPGTRLTVT.

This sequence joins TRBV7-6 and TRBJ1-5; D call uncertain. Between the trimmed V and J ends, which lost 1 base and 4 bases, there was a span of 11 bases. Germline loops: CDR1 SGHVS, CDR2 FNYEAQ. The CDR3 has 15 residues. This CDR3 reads CASSLVGSGNQPQHF. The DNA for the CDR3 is TGTGCCAGCAGCTTAGTAGGCAGCGGGAATCAGCCCCAGCATTTT.

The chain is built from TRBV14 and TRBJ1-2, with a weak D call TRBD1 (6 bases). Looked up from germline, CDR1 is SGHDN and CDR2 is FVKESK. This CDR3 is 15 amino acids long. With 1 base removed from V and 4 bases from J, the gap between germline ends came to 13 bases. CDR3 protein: CASSQAATGTYGYTF. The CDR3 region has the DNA TGTGCCAGCAGCCAAGCGGCCACAGGGACCTATGGCTACACCTTC.

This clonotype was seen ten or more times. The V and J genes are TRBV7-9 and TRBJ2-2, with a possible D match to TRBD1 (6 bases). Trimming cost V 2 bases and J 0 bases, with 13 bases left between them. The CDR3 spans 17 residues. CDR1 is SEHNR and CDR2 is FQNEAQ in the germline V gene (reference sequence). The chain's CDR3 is CASSLSMRGSNTGELFF. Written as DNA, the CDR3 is TGTGCCAGCAGCTTAAGCATGAGGGGGTCGAACACCGGGGAGCTGTTTTTT.

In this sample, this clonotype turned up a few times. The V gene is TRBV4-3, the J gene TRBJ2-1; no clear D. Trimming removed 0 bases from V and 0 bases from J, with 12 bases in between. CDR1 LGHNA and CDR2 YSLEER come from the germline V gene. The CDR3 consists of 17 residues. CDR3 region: CASSQEAVTRSYNEQFF. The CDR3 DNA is TGCGCCAGCAGCCAAGAAGCTGTCACTCGCTCCTACAATGAGCAGTTCTTC.

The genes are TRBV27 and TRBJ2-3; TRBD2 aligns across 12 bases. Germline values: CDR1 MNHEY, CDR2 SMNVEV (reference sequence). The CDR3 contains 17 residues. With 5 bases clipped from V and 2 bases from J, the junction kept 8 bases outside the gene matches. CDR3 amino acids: CASSKPGLAGPTDTQYF. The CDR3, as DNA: TGTGCCAGCAGTAAACCGGGACTAGCGGGCCCCACAGATACGCAGTATTTT.

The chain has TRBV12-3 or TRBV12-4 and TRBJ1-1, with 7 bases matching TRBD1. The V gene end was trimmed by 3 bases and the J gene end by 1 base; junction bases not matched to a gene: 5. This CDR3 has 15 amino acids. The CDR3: CASSLGDRANTEAFF. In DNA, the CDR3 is TGTGCCAGCAGTTTGGGAGACAGGGCGAACACTGAAGCTTTCTTT.

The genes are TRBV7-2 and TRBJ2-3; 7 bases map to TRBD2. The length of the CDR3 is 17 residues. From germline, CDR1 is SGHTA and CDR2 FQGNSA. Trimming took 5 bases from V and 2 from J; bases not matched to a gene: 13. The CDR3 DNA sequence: TGTGCCAGCAGCGGTATCGGTGGCGCGGGGGTCACAGATACGCAGTATTTT. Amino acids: CASSGIGGAGVTDTQYF.

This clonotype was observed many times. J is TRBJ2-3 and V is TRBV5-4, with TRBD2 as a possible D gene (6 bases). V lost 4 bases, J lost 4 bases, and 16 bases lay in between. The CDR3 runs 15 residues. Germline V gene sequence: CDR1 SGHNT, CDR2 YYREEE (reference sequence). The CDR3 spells CASSPPGVGPDTQYF. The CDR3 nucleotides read TGTGCCAGCAGCCCTCCGGGGGTGGGCCCAGATACGCAGTATTTT.

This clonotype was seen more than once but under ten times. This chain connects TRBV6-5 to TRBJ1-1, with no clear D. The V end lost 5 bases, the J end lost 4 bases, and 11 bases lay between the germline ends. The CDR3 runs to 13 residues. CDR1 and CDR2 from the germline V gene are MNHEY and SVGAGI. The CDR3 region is CASSQPFGTEAFF. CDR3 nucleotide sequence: TGTGCCAGCAGTCAGCCCTTTGGCACTGAAGCTTTCTTT.

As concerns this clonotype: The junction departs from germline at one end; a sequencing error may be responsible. This CDR3 is CVSSGGGYPYNEQFF. The DNA of the CDR3 is TGTGTCAGCAGTGGTGGGGGGTATCCCTACAATGAGCAGTTCTTC. This chain joins TRBV6-4 and TRBJ2-1; tentative D call: TRBD2 (6 bases). In germline, CDR1 is MRHNA, CDR2 SNTAGT. The CDR3 length is 15 residues.

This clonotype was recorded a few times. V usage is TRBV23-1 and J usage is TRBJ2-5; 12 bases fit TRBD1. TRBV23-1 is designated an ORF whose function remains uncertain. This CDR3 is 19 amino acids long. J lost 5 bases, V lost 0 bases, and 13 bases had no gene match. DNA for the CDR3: TGCGCCAGCAGTCAATCGAGGAAGCGTCGGGACAGGGGGCGGGAGACCCAGTACTTC. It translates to CASSQSRKRRDRGRETQYF.

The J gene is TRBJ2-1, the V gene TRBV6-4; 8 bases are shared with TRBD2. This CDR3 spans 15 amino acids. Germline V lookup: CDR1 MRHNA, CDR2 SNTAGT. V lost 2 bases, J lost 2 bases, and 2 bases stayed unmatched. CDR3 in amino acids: CASSDRGGPYNEQFF. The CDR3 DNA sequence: TGTGCCAGCAGTGACCGGGGGGGCCCCTACAATGAGCAGTTCTTC.

The CDR3 spells CASSLGQGLSYEQYV. Written as DNA, the CDR3 is TGTGCCAGCAGTCTGGGACAGGGTCTCTCCTACGAGCAGTACGTC. The J gene is TRBJ2-7, the V gene TRBV28, with 9 bases lining up with TRBD1. V shed 5 bases, J shed 0 bases, and the junction held 5 bases outside the gene matches. The CDR3 length is 15 residues. Germline CDR1 reads MDHEN; CDR2 reads SYDVKM.

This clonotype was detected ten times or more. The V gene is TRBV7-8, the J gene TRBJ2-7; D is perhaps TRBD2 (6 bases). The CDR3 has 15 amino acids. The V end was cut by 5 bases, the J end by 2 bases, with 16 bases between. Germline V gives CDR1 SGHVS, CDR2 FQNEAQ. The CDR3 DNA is TGTGCCAGCAGCGGCGGGCAGGGAGGCCCCTACGAGCAGTACGTC. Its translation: CASSGGQGGPYEQYV.

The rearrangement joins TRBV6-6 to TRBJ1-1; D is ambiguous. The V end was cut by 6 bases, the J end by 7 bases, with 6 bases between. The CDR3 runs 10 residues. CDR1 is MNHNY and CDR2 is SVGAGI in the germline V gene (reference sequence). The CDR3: CASSTLEAFF. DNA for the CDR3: TGTGCCAGCAGCACGCTTGAAGCTTTCTTT.

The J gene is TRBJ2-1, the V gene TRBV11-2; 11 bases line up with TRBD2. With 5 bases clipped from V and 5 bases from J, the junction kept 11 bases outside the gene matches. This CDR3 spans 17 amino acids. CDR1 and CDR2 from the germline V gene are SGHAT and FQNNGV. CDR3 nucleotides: TGTGCCAGCAGCCTGAGACTAGCGGGGAAACTAAACAATGAGCAGTTCTTC. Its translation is CASSLRLAGKLNNEQFF. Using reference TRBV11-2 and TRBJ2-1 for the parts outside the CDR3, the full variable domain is EAGVAQSPRYKIIEKRQSVAFWCNPISGHATLYWYQQILGQGPKLLIQFQNNGVVDDSQLPKDRFSAERLKGVDSTLKIQPAKLEDSAVYLCASSLRLAGKLNNEQFFGPGTRLTVL.

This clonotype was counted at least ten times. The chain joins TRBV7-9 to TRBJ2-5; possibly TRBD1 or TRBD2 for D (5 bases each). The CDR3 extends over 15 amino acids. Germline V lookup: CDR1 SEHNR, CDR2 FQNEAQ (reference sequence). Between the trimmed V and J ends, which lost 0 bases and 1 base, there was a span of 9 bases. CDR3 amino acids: CASSLAGTSQETQYF. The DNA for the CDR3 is TGTGCCAGCAGCTTAGCGGGGACCAGCCAAGAGACCCAGTACTTC.

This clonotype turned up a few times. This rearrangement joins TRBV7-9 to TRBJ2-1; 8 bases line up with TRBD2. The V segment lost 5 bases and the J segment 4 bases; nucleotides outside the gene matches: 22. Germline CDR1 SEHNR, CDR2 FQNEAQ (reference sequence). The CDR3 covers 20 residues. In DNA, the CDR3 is TGTGCCAGCAGCGGGCGACAGGACAACTCACTAGCGGTGAAATACAATGAGCAGTTCTTC. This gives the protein CASSGRQDNSLAVKYNEQFF.

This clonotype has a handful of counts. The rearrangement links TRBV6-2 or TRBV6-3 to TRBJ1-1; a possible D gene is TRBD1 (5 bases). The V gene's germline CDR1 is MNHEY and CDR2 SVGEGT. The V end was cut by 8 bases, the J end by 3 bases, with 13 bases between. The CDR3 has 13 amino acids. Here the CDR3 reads CASGRGLYTEAFF. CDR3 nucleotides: TGTGCCAGCGGGCGGGGGTTGTACACTGAAGCTTTCTTT.

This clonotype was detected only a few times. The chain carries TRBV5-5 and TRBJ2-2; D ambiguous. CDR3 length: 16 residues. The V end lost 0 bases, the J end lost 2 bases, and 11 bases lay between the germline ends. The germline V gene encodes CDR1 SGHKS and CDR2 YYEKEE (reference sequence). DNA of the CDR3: TGTGCCAGCAGCTTGGATATCGAGAAAAACACCGGGGAGCTGTTTTTT. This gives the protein CASSLDIEKNTGELFF.

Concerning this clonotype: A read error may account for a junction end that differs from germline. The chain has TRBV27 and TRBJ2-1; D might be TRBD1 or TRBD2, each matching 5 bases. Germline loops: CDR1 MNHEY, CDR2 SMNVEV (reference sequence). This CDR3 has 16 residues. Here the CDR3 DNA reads TGTGCCAACAGTACCGGGACGTTGAGCTCCTACAATGAGCAGTTCTTC. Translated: CANSTGTLSSYNEQFF.

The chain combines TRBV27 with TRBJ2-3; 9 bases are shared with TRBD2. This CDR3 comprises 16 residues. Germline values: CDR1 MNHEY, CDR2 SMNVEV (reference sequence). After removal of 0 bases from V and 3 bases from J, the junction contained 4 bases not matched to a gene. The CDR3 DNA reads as TGTGCCAGCAGTTTATCCCCCAGCGGGGGGACAGATACGCAGTATTTT. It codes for CASSLSPSGGTDTQYF.

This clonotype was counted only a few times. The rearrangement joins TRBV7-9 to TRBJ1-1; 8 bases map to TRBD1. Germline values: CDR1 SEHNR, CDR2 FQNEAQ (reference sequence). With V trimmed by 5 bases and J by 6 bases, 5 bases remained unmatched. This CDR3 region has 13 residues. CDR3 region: CASSEDRGSEAFF. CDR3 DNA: TGTGCCAGCAGCGAAGACAGGGGCTCTGAAGCTTTCTTT.

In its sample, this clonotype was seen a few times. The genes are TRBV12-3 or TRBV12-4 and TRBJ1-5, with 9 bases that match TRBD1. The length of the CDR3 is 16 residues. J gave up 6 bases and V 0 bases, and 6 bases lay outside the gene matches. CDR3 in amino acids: CASSLAGQGLSQPQHF. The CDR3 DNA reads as TGTGCCAGCAGTTTAGCGGGACAGGGCTTGAGTCAGCCCCAGCATTTT.

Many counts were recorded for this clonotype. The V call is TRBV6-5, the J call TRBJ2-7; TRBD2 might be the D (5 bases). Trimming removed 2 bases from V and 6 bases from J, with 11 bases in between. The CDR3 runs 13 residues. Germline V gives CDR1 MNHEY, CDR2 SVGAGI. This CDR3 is CASSYDPGGEQYV. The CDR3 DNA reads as TGTGCCAGCAGTTACGACCCAGGAGGCGAGCAGTACGTC.

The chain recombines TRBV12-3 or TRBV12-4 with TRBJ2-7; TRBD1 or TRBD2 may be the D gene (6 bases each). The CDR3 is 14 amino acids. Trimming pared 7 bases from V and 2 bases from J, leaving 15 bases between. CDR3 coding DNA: TGTGCCAGCACTATTGAGGGGGGAGCCTACGAGCAGTACTTC. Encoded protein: CASTIEGGAYEQYF.